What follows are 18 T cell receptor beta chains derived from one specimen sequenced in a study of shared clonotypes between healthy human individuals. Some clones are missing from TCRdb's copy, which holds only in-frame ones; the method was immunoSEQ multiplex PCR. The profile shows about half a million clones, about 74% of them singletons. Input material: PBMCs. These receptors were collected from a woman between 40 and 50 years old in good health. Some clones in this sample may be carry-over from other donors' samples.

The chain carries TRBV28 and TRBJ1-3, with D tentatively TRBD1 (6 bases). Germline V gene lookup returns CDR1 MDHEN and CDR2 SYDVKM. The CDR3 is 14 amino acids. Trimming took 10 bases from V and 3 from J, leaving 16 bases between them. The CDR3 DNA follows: TGTGCCACCGACGGGGGCGCCGGTGGAAACACCATATATTTT. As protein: CATDGGAGGNTIYF.

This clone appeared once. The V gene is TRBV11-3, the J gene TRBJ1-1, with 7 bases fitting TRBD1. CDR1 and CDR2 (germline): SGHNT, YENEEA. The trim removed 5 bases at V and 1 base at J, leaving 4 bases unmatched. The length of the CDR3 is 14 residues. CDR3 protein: CASSQGGPNTEAFF. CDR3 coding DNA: TGTGCCAGCAGCCAGGGGGGGCCGAACACTGAAGCTTTCTTT.

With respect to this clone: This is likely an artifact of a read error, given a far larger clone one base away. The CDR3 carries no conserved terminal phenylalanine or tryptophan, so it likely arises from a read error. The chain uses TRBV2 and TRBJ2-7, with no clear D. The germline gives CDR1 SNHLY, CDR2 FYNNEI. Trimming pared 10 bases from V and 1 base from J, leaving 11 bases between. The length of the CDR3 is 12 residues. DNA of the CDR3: TGTGCCACCCAGGCACCTTCCTACGAGCAGTACTTG. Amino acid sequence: CATQAPSYEQYL.

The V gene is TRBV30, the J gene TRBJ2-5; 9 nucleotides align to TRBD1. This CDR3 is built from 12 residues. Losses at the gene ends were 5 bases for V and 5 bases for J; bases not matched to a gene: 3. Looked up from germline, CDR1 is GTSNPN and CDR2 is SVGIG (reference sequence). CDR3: CAWGQGLETQYF. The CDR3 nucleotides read TGTGCCTGGGGACAGGGGTTGGAGACCCAGTACTTC.

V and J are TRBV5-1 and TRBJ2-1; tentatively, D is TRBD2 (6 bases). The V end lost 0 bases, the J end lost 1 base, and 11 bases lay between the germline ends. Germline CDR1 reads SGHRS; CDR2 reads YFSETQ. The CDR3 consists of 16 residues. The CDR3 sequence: CASSLGDSVSYNEQFF. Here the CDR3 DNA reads TGCGCCAGCAGCTTGGGGGACTCTGTTTCCTACAATGAGCAGTTCTTC.

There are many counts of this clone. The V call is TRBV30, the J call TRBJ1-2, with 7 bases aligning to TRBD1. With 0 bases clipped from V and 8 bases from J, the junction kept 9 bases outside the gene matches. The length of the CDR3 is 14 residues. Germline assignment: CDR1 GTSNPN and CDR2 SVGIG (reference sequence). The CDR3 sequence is CAWSVLEGAGGYTF. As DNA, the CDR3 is TGTGCCTGGAGTGTACTAGAGGGGGCGGGCGGCTACACCTTC.

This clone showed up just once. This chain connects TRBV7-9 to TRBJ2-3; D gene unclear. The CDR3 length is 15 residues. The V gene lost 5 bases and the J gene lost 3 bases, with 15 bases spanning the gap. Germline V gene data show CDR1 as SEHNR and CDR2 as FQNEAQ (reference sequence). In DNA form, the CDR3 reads TGTGCCAGCAGCCTAAGCTTACCGGGTACAGATACGCAGTATTTT. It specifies CASSLSLPGTDTQYF.

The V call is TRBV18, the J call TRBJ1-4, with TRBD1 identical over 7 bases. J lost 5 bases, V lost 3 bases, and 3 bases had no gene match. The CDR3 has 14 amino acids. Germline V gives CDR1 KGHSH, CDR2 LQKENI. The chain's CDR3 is CASSPSGQNEKLFF. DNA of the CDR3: TGTGCCAGCTCACCCTCGGGACAGAATGAAAAACTGTTTTTT.

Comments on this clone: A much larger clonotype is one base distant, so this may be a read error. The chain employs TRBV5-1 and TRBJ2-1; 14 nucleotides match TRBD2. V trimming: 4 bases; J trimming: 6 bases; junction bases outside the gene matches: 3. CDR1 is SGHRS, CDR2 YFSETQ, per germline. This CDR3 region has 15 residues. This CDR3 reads CASSRGLAGANEQFF. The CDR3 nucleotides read TGCGCCAGCAGCCGGGGACTAGCGGGAGCCAATGAGCAGTTCTTC.

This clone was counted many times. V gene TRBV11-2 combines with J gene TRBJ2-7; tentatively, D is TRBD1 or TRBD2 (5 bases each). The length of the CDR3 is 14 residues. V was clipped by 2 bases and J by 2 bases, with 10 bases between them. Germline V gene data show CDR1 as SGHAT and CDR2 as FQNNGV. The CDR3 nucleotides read TGTGCCAGCAGCTTACGGGGACCCCCCTACGAGCAGTACTTC. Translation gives CASSLRGPPYEQYF. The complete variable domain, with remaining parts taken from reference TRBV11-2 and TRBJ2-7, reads EAGVAQSPRYKIIEKRQSVAFWCNPISGHATLYWYQQILGQGPKLLIQFQNNGVVDDSQLPKDRFSAERLKGVDSTLKIQPAKLEDSAVYLCASSLRGPPYEQYFGPGTRLTVT.

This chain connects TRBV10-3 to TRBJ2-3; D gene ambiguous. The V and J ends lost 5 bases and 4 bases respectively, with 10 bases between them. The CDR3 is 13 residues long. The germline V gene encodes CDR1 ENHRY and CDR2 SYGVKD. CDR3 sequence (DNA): TGTGCCATCAGTCCGGGCCTAGCAGATACGCAGTATTTT. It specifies CAISPGLADTQYF.

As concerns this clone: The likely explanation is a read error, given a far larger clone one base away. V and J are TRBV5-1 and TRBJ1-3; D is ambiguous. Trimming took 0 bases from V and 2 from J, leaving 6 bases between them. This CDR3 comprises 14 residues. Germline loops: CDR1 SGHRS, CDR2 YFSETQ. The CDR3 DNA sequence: TGCGCCAGCAGCTTGGTGTCACCTGGAAACACCATATATTTT. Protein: CASSLVSPGNTIYF.

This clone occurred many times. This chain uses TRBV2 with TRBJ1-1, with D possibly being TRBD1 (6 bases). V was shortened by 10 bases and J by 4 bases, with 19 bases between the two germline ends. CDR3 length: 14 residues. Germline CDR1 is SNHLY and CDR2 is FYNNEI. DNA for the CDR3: TGTGCCACCTCTTCACAGGGAATAAGCACTGAAGCTTTCTTT. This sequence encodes CATSSQGISTEAFF.

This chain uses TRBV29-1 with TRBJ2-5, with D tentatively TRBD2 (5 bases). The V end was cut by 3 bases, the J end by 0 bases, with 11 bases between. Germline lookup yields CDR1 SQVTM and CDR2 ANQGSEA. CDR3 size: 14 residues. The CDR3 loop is CSVDRNGNQETQYF. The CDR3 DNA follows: TGCAGCGTTGATAGAAACGGGAACCAAGAGACCCAGTACTTC.

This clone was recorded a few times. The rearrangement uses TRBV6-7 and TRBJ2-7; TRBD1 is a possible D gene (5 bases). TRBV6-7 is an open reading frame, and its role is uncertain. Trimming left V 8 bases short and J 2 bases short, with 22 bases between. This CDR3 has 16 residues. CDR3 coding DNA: TGTGCCAGCGATCCACCTGGGGCTTACGGTCCCTACGAGCAGTACTTC. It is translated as CASDPPGAYGPYEQYF.

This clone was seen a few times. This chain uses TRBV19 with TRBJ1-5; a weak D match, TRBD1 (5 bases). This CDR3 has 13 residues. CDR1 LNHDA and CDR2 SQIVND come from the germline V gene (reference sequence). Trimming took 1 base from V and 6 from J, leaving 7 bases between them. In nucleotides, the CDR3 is TGTGCCAGTAGTATAGCTAGGGGTCAGCCCCAGCATTTT. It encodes CASSIARGQPQHF.

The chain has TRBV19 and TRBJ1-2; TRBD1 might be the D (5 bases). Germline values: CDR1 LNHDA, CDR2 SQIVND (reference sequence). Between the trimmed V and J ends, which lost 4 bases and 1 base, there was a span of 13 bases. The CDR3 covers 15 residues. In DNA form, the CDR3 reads TGTGCCAGTAGTAAACAGGCAGGGATTAACTATGGCTACACCTTC. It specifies CASSKQAGINYGYTF.

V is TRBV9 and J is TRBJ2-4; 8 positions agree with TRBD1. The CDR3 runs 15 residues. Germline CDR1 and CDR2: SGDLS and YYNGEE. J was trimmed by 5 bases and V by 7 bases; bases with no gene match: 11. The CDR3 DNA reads TGTGCCAGCGTGGGGAGGACAGGGAGTGAAAACATTCAGTACTTC. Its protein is CASVGRTGSENIQYF.